This T cell receptor (beta chain) emerged from a study of blood T cell repertoires in COVID-19. The Seattle site enrolled patients during active infection and followed them longitudinally. Assay: immunoSEQ multiplex PCR; the TCRdb copy retains only in-frame clones and omits some. This table holds roughly 230,000 clones, around 80% found once. Material: peripheral blood. The sequence derives from a woman of 80 years or more with COVID-19, enrolled during active disease.

CDR3 sequence: CASSLATGTGELFF. The CDR3 nucleotides are TGTGCCAGCAGCTTAGCCACAGGTACCGGGGAGCTGTTTTTT. The J gene is TRBJ2-2, the V gene TRBV7-2; D is perhaps TRBD1 (5 bases). Germline loops: CDR1 SGHTA, CDR2 FQGNSA. V was cut by 0 bases and J by 5 bases, with 7 bases left in between. There are 14 residues in the CDR3.